This T cell receptor (beta chain) was sequenced during a study of lymphopenia after photon versus proton radiotherapy. The data were produced by immunoSEQ multiplex PCR, yet TCRdb's version contains in-frame clones alone and is incomplete. The sample includes 65,000 to 90,000 clones, about nine tenths of them seen just once. Germline V gene data show CDR1 as MDHEN and CDR2 as SYDVKM. The CDR3 extends over 16 amino acids. Trimming took 5 bases from V and 5 from J; bases not matched to a gene: 10. Study-level points and caveats: Post-nadir diversity loss with photons came from oligoclonal expansion, particularly CD8+ Temra cells. Larger post-nadir TCR diversity loss correlated inversely with survival in deceased patients. Better survival with proton therapy was suggested as possible, not demonstrated.

As concerns this clone: Its specificity is unknown.

The TCR originated in a woman in her thirties or forties with cholangiocarcinoma. This chain joins TRBV28 and TRBJ1-1, with 11 bases matching TRBD1. Here the sequenced sample was peripheral blood, taken from a patient treated with photon-based radiotherapy. The CDR3 is CASSGPGQGVITEAFF. CDR3 coding DNA: TGTGCCAGCAGTGGACCGGGACAGGGGGTTATTACTGAAGCTTTCTTT.